One and the same sample provided the 10 T cell receptor beta chains below, sequenced in a study of cytomegalovirus exposure and HLA in healthy donors. Use of 60 Vbeta and 13 Jbeta primers characterized the PCR. Produced via immunoSEQ multiplex PCR; TCRdb's table is partial and in-frame only. The sample contains 140,000 or so clones, roughly 78% of which appear only once. Specimen: PBMCs. These receptors were obtained from a female donor in good health and CMV-seronegative.

This clone was observed a few times. The rearrangement joins TRBV19 to TRBJ1-1; D is uncertain. This CDR3 is 13 amino acids long. V lost 3 bases, J lost 4 bases, and 9 bases lay in between. Looked up from germline, CDR1 is LNHDA and CDR2 is SQIVND (reference sequence). This CDR3 reads CASSISMLTEAFF. DNA of the CDR3: TGTGCCAGTAGTATCAGTATGCTCACTGAAGCTTTCTTT.

This chain uses TRBV7-2 with TRBJ1-4; D perhaps matches TRBD1 (5 bases). This CDR3 comprises 13 residues. V lost 0 bases and J lost 14, with 13 bases in between. Germline V gives CDR1 SGHTA, CDR2 FQGNSA. The CDR3 DNA follows: TGTGCCAGCAGCTTAGCAGGGTCCAGGGTTCTGTTTTTT. Its translation: CASSLAGSRVLFF.

This chain connects TRBV7-6 to TRBJ1-6; D gene unclear. This CDR3 comprises 14 residues. Germline V gene sequence: CDR1 SGHVS, CDR2 FNYEAQ. V lost 1 base to trimming and J lost 7 bases, with 8 bases between them. The CDR3 DNA reads TGTGCCAGCAGCTTAGATCATCTAAATTCACCCCTCCACTTT. Translated: CASSLDHLNSPLHF.

The genes are TRBV9 and TRBJ1-1; the D is unclear. Trimming removed 1 base at V and 1 base at J, with 8 bases between. There are 14 residues in the CDR3. Germline CDR1 SGDLS, CDR2 YYNGEE. CDR3 coding DNA: TGTGCCAGCAGCGTATTCGACAAGAACACTGAAGCTTTCTTT. Its protein product is CASSVFDKNTEAFF.

The chain couples TRBV19 to TRBJ1-5, with a possible D match to TRBD1 (6 bases). Germline CDR1 and CDR2: LNHDA and SQIVND (reference sequence). Trimming cost V 5 bases and J 6 bases, with 20 bases left between them. CDR3 size: 16 residues. CDR3 in amino acids: CASSPRGGGAGQPQHF. CDR3 bases: TGTGCCAGTAGTCCCCGAGGGGGGGGCGCGGGTCAGCCCCAGCATTTT.

The chain carries TRBV28 and TRBJ1-2; TRBD1 might be the D (6 bases). Per the germline V gene, CDR1 is MDHEN and CDR2 is SYDVKM. CDR3 length: 13 amino acids. Trimming shortened V by 10 bases and J by 4 bases, and 16 bases separated the two germline ends. The CDR3 nucleotides are TGTGCCATACGAAAGGGGGAGATCTATGGCTACACCTTC. Its protein product is CAIRKGEIYGYTF.

This sequence joins TRBV5-1 and TRBJ2-3; 15 bases match TRBD2. The V and J ends lost 3 bases and 4 bases, in that order; junction bases with no gene match: 9. CDR3 length: 18 residues. Germline values: CDR1 SGHRS, CDR2 YFSETQ. The CDR3: CASSYGLAGGPIADTQYF. The CDR3 region has the DNA TGCGCCAGCAGCTACGGACTAGCGGGGGGGCCAATCGCAGATACGCAGTATTTT.

The chain has TRBV4-1 and TRBJ2-7, with a weak D call TRBD2 (6 bases). From germline, CDR1 is MGHRA and CDR2 YSYEKL. The CDR3 runs 13 residues. Trimming took 4 bases from V and 4 from J, leaving 11 bases between them. CDR3 sequence reads: CASSPMRGYEQYF. The CDR3 DNA follows: TGCGCCAGCAGCCCAATGCGGGGTTACGAGCAGTACTTC.

This chain links TRBV5-1 with TRBJ2-1; unclear D gene. CDR1 and CDR2 from the germline V gene are SGHRS and YFSETQ. CDR3 length: 16 amino acids. V dropped 4 bases and J dropped 2 bases, with 16 bases sitting between them. In DNA form, the CDR3 reads TGCGCCAGCAGCATGAGAGAGATTGCGGCCTACAATGAGCAGTTCTTC. Amino acids: CASSMREIAAYNEQFF.

The chain employs TRBV18 and TRBJ1-1, with D tentatively TRBD1 (5 bases). Germline CDR1 reads KGHSH; CDR2 reads LQKENI. Deletions cut 2 bases from V and 0 bases from J, with 16 bases between. The CDR3 is 17 amino acids. The CDR3 loop is CASSPARGGAVNTEAFF. The CDR3 DNA is TGTGCCAGCTCACCAGCTAGGGGCGGGGCGGTGAACACTGAAGCTTTCTTT.